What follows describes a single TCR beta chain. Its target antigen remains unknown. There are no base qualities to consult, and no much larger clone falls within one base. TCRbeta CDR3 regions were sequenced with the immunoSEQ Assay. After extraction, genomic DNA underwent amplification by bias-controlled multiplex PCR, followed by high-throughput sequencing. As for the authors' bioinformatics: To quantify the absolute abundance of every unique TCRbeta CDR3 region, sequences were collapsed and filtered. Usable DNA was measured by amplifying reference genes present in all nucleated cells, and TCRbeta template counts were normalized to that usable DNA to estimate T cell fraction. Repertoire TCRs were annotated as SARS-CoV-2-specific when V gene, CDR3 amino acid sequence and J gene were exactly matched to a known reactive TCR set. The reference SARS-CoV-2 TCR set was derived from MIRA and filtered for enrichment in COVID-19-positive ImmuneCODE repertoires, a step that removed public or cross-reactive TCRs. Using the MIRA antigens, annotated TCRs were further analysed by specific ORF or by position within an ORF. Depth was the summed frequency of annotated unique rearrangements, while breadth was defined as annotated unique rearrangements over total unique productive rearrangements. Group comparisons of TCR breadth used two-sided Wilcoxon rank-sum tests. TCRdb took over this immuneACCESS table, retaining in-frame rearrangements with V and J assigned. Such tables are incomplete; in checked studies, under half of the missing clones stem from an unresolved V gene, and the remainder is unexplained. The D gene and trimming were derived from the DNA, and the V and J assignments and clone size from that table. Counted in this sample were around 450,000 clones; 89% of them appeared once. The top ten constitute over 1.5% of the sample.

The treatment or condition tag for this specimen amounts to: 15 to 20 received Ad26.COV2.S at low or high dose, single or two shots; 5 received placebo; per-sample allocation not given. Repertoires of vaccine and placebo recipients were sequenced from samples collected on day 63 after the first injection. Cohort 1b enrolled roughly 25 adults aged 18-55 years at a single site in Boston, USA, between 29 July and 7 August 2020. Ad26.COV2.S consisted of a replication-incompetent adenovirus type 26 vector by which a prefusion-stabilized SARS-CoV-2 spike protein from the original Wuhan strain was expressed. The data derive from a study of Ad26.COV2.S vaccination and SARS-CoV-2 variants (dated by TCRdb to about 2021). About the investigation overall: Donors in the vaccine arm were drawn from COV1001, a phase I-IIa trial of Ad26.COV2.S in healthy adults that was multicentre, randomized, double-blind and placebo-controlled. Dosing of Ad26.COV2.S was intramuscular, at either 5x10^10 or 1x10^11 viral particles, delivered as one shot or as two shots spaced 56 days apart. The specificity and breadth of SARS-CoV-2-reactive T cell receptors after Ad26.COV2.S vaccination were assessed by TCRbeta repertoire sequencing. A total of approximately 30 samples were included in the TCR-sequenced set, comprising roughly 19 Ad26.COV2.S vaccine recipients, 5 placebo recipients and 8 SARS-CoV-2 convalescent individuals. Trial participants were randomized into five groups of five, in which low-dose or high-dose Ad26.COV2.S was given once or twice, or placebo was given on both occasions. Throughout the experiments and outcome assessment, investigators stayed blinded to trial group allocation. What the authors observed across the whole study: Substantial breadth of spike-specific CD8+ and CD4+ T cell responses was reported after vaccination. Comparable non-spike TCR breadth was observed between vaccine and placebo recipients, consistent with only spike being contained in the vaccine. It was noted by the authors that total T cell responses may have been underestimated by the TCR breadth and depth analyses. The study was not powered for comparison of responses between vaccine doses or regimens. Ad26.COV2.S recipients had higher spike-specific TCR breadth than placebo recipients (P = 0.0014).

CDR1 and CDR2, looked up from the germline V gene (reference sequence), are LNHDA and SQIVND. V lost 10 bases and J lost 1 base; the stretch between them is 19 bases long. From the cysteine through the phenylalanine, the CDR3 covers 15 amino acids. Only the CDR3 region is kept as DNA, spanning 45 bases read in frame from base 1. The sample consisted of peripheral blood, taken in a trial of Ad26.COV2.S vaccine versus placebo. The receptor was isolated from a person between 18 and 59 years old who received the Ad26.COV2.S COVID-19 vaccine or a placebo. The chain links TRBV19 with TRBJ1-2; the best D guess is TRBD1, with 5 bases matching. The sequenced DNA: TGTGCCACCAGTAATAGGGGCCGACTTAACTATGGCTACACCTTC. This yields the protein CATSNRGRLNYGYTF.